A selection of T cell receptor beta chains follows, all from one sample in a study of blood T cell repertoires in COVID-19. Sequenced by immunoSEQ multiplex PCR; TCRdb stores in-frame clones only, minus some. This table has about 150,000 clones, roughly 87% appearing once. The sequencing input was PBMCs or T cells enriched from blood (not recorded which). These receptors originate from a woman in her forties who had been exposed to COVID-19. Both conserved end residues are part of each CDR3. A D gene is named only where the DNA matches it firmly. Size is omitted from some rows. Given values are once, few, many or a class for expanded clones.

clone_size j_call v_call d_call cdr3_nt cdr3_aa
NA TRBJ2-1 TRBV29-1 TRBD2 TGCAGCGTGACTAGCGGTAATGAGCAGTTCTTC CSVTSGNEQFF
NA TRBJ1-6 TRBV9 NA TGTGCCAGCAGCGCCGACAGTCTGAATTCACCCCTCCACTTT CASSADSLNSPLHF
NA TRBJ2-1 TRBV7-2 TRBD2 TGTGCCAGCAGCCCTACTAGCGGGAGCTCCTACAATGAGCAGTTCTTC CASSPTSGSSYNEQFF
NA TRBJ1-1 TRBV20-1 NA TGCAGTGCTAGTTGGCAGAAGAACACTGAAGCTTTCTTT CSASWQKNTEAFF
medium-sized TRBJ2-7 TRBV6-5 TRBD2 TGTGCCGCTACGGGAGGGGAGGGCCTCGAGCAGTACTTC CAATGGEGLEQYF
NA TRBJ2-3 TRBV10-2 TRBD1 TGCGCCAGCAGATCGGGACAGGGGGCAGATACGCAGTATTTT CASRSGQGADTQYF
few TRBJ2-1 TRBV6-4 NA TGTGCCAGCAGTGTAGGGGAGGGGGGCAATGAGCAGTTCTTC CASSVGEGGNEQFF
NA TRBJ2-2 TRBV28 NA TGTGCCAGCAGTTTACCCGGTGCCACCGGGGAGCTGTTTTTT CASSLPGATGELFF
NA TRBJ1-5 TRBV19 NA TGTGCCAGTAGGGTGGGTCGGGGGGCAAGGAATCAGCCCCAGCATTTT CASRVGRGARNQPQHF
NA TRBJ2-2 TRBV11-2 TRBD2 TGTGCCAGCCGGGGAGCGGGAGCAGCCGGGGAGCTGTTTTTT CASRGAGAAGELFF
many TRBJ2-7 TRBV3-1/TRBV3-2 NA TGTGCCAGCAGCCAGCGGGTGGGGGGGCGATCCTACGAGCAGTACTTC CASSQRVGGRSYEQYF
NA TRBJ2-7 TRBV11-3 TRBD1 TGTGCCAGCAGGTTGGTGGGTAGAGGGACAGCCGAGCAGTACTTC CASRLVGRGTAEQYF
NA TRBJ1-6 TRBV9 TRBD1 TGTGCCAGCAGCGAAGGGACAGGGAGGTCACCCCTCCACTTT CASSEGTGRSPLHF
once TRBJ1-1 TRBV6-6 NA TGTGCCAGCAGTTATGGGGGGAGGGGCATCACTGAAGCTTTCTTT CASSYGGRGITEAFF
few TRBJ2-7 TRBV29-1 NA TGCAGCGTCGGGGACTCTCGCGAGCAGTACTTC CSVGDSREQYF
NA TRBJ1-2 TRBV5-6 TRBD1 TGTGCCAGCAGCCGTTTGACAGGGGAGGATGGCTACACCTTC CASSRLTGEDGYTF
NA TRBJ2-1 TRBV19 NA TGTGCCAGTAGGGCCAGCTCCTACAATGAGCAGTTCTTC CASRASSYNEQFF
NA TRBJ2-7 TRBV3-1/TRBV3-2 TRBD1 TGTGCCAGCAGCCAAGAGGGACAGGGGAGCTCCTACGAGCAGTACTTC CASSQEGQGSSYEQYF
NA TRBJ2-7 TRBV6-4 NA TGTGCCAGCAGCACGCTCCGGGACAACTCCTACGAGCAGTACTTC CASSTLRDNSYEQYF
NA TRBJ1-5 TRBV7-2 NA TGTGCCAGCAGCTCTGGCGGGGGATTTGTTCAGCCCCAGCATTTT CASSSGGGFVQPQHF
NA TRBJ1-4 TRBV10-3 NA TGTGCCATCAGTGAGTCGAGAGGGTCGGACAGAAATGAAAAACTGTTTTTT CAISESRGSDRNEKLFF
once TRBJ2-5 TRBV9 TRBD2 TGTGCCAGCAGCGTAGCGGCTAGCGGGAGTTCAGAGACCCAGTACTTC CASSVAASGSSETQYF
NA TRBJ1-5 TRBV6-5 NA TGTGCCAGCAGTCCTAATAGCAATCAGCCCCAGCATTTT CASSPNSNQPQHF
NA TRBJ2-7 TRBV5-5 NA TGTGCCAGCAGCTTGCCCCCCGGGGTAAAGTCCTACGAGCAGTACTTC CASSLPPGVKSYEQYF
NA TRBJ1-5 TRBV5-6 NA TGTGCCAGCAGCTTTGCGGGACGTGGGTCTGATCAGCCCCAGCATTTT CASSFAGRGSDQPQHF
NA TRBJ2-2 TRBV5-8 TRBD2 TGTGCCAGCAGCTTGCTCCGGACTAGCGGGAGGGCCTGGGACACCGGGGAGCTGTTTTTT CASSLLRTSGRAWDTGELFF
NA TRBJ1-1 TRBV12-3/TRBV12-4 NA TGTGCCAGCAGACGACAGGACACTGAAGCTTTCTTT CASRRQDTEAFF
NA TRBJ1-1 TRBV9 NA TGTGCCAGCAGCGTAGACCCAGGGAGGCGTACTGAAGCTTTCTTT CASSVDPGRRTEAFF
NA TRBJ2-2 TRBV7-8 TRBD2 TGTGCCAGCAGCCCGGGAGGATCGAACACCGGGGAGCTGTTTTTT CASSPGGSNTGELFF
NA TRBJ1-2 TRBV29-1 NA TGCAGCGAAAGGGGCCCCTATGGCTACACCTTC CSERGPYGYTF
NA TRBJ2-7 TRBV6-5 TRBD1 TGTGCCAGCAGCGCGTCCGACAGGGCCCACGAGCAGTACTTC CASSASDRAHEQYF
NA TRBJ1-5 TRBV10-3 NA TGTGCCATCAGTGGGGGCGGGGGTAGCAATCAGCCCCAGCATTTT CAISGGGGSNQPQHF
NA TRBJ2-7 TRBV7-9 TRBD1 TGTGCCAGCAGCCGACAAACAGGGGAACGCGAGCAGTACTTC CASSRQTGEREQYF
NA TRBJ2-3 TRBV7-2 TRBD2 TGTGCCAGCAGCCCTGGACTAGCGGGGGTTTTT CASSPGLAGVF
NA TRBJ1-2 TRBV18 NA TGTGCCAGCTCACCACCGGGAACCGGGGGGGGCTACACCTTC CASSPPGTGGGYTF
NA TRBJ1-5 TRBV19 NA TGTGCCAGTAGTATTAGCGGGAAGAGCAATCAGCCCCAGCATTTT CASSISGKSNQPQHF
NA TRBJ1-2 TRBV7-9 NA TGTGCCAGCAGCCCCGGACAGCGCCTACTATCTAATAACTATGGCTACACCTTC CASSPGQRLLSNNYGYTF
once TRBJ2-7 TRBV12-3/TRBV12-4 NA TGTGCCAGCAGTCCGCGGGGCTCCTACGAGCAGTACTTC CASSPRGSYEQYF
NA TRBJ1-4 TRBV19 NA TGTGCCAGTAAGGGGGTGTCTAATGAAAAACTGTTTTTT CASKGVSNEKLFF
NA TRBJ1-1 TRBV25-1 TRBD1 TGTGCCAGCAGTGAACCGGGACAGGAGACTGAAGCTTTCTTT CASSEPGQETEAFF